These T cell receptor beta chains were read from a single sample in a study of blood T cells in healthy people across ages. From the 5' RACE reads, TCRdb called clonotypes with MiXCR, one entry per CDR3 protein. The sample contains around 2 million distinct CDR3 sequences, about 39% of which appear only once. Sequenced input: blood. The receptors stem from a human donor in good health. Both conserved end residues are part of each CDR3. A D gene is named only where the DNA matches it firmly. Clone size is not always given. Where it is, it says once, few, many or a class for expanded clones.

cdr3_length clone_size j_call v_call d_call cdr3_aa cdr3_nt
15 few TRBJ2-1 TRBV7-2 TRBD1 CASSLGTGYSDEQFF TGTGCCAGCAGCTTAGGGACAGGGTATTCGGATGAGCAGTTCTTC
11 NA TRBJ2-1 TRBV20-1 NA CSATLNNEQFF TGCAGTGCTACCCTAAACAATGAGCAGTTCTTC
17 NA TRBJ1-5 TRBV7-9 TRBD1 CASSLGQGAGGNQPQHF TGTGCCAGCAGCTTAGGACAGGGGGCTGGAGGCAATCAGCCCCAGCATTTT
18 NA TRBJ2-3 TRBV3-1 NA CASSQVPGRPQSTDTQYF TGTGCCAGCAGCCAAGTTCCTGGACGTCCTCAAAGCACAGATACGCAGTATTTT
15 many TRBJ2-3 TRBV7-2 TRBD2 CASRTTSGRTDTQYF TGTGCCAGCAGGACAACTAGCGGGCGCACAGATACGCAGTATTTT
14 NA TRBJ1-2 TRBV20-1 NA CSAITPGDNYGYTF TGCAGTGCGATAACCCCAGGGGATAACTATGGCTACACCTTC
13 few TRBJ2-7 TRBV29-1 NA CSALRLGSYEQYF TGCAGCGCTTTGAGACTCGGCTCCTACGAGCAGTACTTC
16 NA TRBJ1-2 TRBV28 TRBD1 CATNGPETGGRYGYTF TGTGCCACCAACGGTCCGGAGACAGGGGGGCGCTATGGCTACACCTTC
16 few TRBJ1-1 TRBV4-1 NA CASSQGSRRRNFGAFF TGCGCCAGCAGCCAAGGTAGCCGACGGCGGAATTTCGGAGCTTTCTTT
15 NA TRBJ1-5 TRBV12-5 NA CASGLVGHYNQPQHF TGTGCTAGTGGTTTGGTTGGACACTACAATCAGCCCCAGCATTTT
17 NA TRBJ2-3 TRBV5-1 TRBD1 CASSLSPRGRGTDTQYF TGCGCCAGCAGCTTGAGCCCAAGGGGGCGAGGCACAGATACGCAGTATTTT
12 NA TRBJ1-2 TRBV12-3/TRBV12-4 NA CASHGRNYSYTF TGTGCCAGCCACGGTCGGAACTATAGCTACACCTTC
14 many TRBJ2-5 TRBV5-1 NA CASSLGGFQETQYF TGTGCCAGCAGCTTGGGGGGATTCCAAGAGACCCAGTACTTC
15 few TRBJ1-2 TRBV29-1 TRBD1 CSVETTGGVSDGYTF TGCAGCGTTGAAACGACAGGGGGCGTATCGGATGGCTACACCTTC
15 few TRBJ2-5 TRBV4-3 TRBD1 CASSQEYRGEETQYF TGCGCCAGCAGCCAAGAATACAGGGGTGAAGAGACCCAGTACTTC
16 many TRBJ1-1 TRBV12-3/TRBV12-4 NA CASRGEGIGLDTEAFF TGTGCCAGCCGAGGAGAGGGGATTGGTCTGGACACTGAAGCTTTCTTT
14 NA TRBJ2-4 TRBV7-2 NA CASRPIQGIREQYF TGTGCCAGCCGCCCAATCCAGGGTATCAGGGAGCAGTACTTC
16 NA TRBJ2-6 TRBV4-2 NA CASSQGRLSGANVLTF TGTGCCAGCAGCCAAGGCCGCTTGAGTGGGGCCAACGTCCTGACTTTC
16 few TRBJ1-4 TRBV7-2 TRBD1 CASSAGTAKDLEKLFF TGTGCCAGCAGCGCCGGGACAGCAAAGGACTTGGAAAAACTGTTTTTT
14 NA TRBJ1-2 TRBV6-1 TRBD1 CASNGDRDNYGYTF TGTGCCAGCAATGGGGACAGGGACAACTATGGCTACACCTTC
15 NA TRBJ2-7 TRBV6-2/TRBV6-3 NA CASSYNSRSRYEQYF TGTGCCAGCAGTTACAACAGTCGATCTCGCTACGAGCAGTACTTC
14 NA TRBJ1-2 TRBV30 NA CACQPLRNNYGYTF TGTGCCTGCCAACCCCTCAGGAACAACTATGGCTACACCTTC
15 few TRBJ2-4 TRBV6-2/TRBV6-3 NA CASSYSIGSKNIQYF TGTGCCAGCAGTTACTCAATAGGTTCCAAAAACATTCAGTACTTC
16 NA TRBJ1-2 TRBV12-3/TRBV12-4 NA CASSFGQGYWSYGYTF TGTGCCAGCAGTTTTGGGCAGGGGTATTGGTCCTATGGCTACACCTTC